There are a few counts of the clone carrying this T cell receptor (beta chain). Its antigen is as yet unknown. TCRdb keeps only in-frame clones here, not all; method: immunoSEQ multiplex PCR. The data hold some 28,000 clones, with roughly 57% observed a single time. The sample comes from a study of cytotoxic CD8 clonotypes in ibrutinib-treated CLL. Findings and limits, study-wide: Once treatment began, public clonotypes, which were uncommon, contracted or stayed stable.

The V gene's germline CDR1 is LNHDA and CDR2 SQIVND (reference sequence). This CDR3 spans 16 amino acids. V was clipped by 0 bases and J by 2 bases, with 14 bases between them. This TCR was recovered from a human donor with chronic lymphocytic leukemia. This rearrangement joins TRBV19 to TRBJ2-7; D unclear. Specimen: PBMCs, collected before ibrutinib treatment. The CDR3 nucleotides read TGTGCCAGTAGTATAGAAGGGTTGTGTGGGGCCTACGAGCAGTACTTC. This translates into CASSIEGLCGAYEQYF. Using reference TRBV19 and TRBJ2-7 for the parts outside the CDR3, the full variable domain is DGGITQSPKYLFRKEGQNVTLSCEQNLNHDAMYWYRQDPGQGLRLIYYSQIVNDFQKGDIAEGYSVSREKKESFPLTVTSAQKNPTAFYLCASSIEGLCGAYEQYFGPGTRLTVT.